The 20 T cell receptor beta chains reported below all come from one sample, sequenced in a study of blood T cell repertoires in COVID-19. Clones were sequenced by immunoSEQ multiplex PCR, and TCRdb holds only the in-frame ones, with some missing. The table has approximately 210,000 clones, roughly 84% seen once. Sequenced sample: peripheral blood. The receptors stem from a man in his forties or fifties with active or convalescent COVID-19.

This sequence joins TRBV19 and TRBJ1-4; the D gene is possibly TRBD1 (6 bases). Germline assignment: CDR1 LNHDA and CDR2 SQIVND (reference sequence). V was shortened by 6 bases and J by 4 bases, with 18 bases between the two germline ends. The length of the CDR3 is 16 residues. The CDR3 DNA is TGTGCCAGTAGATCCAGGCGGGGGCCCTATAATGAAAAACTGTTTTTT. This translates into CASRSRRGPYNEKLFF. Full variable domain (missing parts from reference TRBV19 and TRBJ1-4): DGGITQSPKYLFRKEGQNVTLSCEQNLNHDAMYWYRQDPGQGLRLIYYSQIVNDFQKGDIAEGYSVSREKKESFPLTVTSAQKNPTAFYLCASRSRRGPYNEKLFFGSGTQLSVL.

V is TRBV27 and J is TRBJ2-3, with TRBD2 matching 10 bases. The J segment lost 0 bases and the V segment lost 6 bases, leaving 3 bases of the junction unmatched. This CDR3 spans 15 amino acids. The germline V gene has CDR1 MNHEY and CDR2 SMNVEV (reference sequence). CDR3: CASSRLAGSTDTQYF. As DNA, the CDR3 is TGTGCCAGCAGCCGACTAGCGGGTAGCACAGATACGCAGTATTTT.

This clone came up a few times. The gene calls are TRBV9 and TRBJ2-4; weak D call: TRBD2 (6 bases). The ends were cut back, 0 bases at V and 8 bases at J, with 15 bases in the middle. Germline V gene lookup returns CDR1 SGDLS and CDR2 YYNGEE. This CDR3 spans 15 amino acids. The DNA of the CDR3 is TGTGCCAGCAGCGTAGGGAGGGGCAGGAGGGACATTCAGTACTTC. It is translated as CASSVGRGRRDIQYF. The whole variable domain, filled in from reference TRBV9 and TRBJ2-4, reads DSGVTQTPKHLITATGQRVTLRCSPRSGDLSVYWYQQSLDQGLQFLIQYYNGEERAKGNILERFSAQQFPDLHSELNLSSLELGDSALYFCASSVGRGRRDIQYFGAGTRLSVL.

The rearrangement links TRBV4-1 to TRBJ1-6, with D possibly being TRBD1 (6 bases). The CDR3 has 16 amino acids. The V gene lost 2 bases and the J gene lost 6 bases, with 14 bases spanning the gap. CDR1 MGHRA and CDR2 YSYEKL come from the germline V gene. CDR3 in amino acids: CASSQPQGTGNSPLHF. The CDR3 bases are TGCGCCAGCAGCCAACCCCAGGGGACGGGTAATTCACCCCTCCACTTT.

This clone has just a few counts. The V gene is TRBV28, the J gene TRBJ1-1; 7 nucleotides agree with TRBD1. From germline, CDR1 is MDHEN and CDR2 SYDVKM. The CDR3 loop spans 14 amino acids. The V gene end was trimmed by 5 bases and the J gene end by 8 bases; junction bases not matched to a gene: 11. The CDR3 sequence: CASSILTGTDEAFF. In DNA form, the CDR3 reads TGTGCCAGCAGTATTCTTACCGGGACAGACGAAGCTTTCTTT.

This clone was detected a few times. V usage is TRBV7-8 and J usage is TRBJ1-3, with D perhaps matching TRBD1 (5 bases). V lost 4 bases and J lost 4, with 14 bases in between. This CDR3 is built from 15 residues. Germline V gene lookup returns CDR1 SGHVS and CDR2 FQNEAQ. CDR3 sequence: CASSSQRGGGNTIYF. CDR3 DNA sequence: TGTGCCAGCAGCTCCCAAAGGGGTGGAGGAAACACCATATATTTT.

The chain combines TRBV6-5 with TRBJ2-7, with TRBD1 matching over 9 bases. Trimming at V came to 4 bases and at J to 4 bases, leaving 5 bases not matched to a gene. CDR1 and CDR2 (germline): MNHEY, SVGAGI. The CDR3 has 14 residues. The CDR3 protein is CASSSWDREYEQYF. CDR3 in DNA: TGTGCCAGCAGTTCCTGGGACAGGGAATACGAGCAGTACTTC.

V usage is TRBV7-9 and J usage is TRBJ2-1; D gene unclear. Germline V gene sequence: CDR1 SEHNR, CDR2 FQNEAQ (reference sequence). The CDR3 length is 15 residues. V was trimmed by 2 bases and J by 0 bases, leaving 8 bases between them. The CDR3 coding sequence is TGTGCCAGCAGCTTACGGCGGAGCTCCTACAATGAGCAGTTCTTC. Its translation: CASSLRRSSYNEQFF.

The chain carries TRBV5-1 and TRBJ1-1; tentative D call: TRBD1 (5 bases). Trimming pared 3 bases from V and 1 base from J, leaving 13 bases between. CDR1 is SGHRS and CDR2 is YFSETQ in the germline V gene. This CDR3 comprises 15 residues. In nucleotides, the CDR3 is TGCGCCAGCAGCTCCTCAGGGCCGACGAACACTGAAGCTTTCTTT. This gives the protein CASSSSGPTNTEAFF. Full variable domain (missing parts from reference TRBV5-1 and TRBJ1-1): KAGVTQTPRYLIKTRGQQVTLSCSPISGHRSVSWYQQTPGQGLQFLFEYFSETQRNKGNFPGRFSGRQFSNSRSEMNVSTLELGDSALYLCASSSSGPTNTEAFFGQGTRLTVV.

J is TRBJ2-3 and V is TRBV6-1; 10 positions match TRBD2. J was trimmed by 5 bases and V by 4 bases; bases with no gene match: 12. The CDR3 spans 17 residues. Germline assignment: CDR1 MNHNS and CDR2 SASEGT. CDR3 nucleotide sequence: TGTGCCAGCAGTGTCCGCCCCCTAGCGGGGGTGGGAGATACGCAGTATTTT. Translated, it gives CASSVRPLAGVGDTQYF.

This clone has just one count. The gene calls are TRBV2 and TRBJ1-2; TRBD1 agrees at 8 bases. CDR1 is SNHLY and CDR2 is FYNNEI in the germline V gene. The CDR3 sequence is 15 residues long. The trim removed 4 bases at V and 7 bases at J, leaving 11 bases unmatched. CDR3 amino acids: CASSGGRGLVRGYTF. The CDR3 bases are TGTGCCAGCAGTGGGGGCAGGGGGCTGGTTCGTGGCTACACCTTC.

Here the CDR3 reads CASTDQTSGPKYF. As DNA, the CDR3 is TGTGCCAGCACCGATCAGACTAGCGGACCCAAGTACTTC. The chain employs TRBV6-6 and TRBJ2-5, with 9 positions matching TRBD2. The V segment lost 7 bases and the J segment 12 bases; nucleotides outside the gene matches: 12. This CDR3 comprises 13 residues. From germline, CDR1 is MNHNY and CDR2 SVGAGI (reference sequence).

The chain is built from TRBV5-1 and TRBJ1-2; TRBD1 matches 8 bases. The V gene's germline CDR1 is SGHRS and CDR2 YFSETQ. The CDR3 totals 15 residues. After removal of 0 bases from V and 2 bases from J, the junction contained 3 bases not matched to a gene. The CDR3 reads CASSLGTGFNYGYTF. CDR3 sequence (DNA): TGCGCCAGCAGCTTGGGGACAGGGTTCAACTATGGCTACACCTTC.

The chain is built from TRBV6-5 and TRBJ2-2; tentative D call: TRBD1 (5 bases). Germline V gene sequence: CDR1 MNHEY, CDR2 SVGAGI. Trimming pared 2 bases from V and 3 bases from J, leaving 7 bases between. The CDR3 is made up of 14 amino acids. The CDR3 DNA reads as TGTGCCAGCAGTTACAAGGGGTACACCGGGGAGCTGTTTTTT. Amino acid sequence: CASSYKGYTGELFF.

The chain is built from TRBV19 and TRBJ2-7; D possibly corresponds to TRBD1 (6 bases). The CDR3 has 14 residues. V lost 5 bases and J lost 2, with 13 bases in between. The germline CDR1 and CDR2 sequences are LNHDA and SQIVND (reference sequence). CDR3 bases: TGTGCCAGTAGTCCAAGACAGGCGCCCTACGAGCAGTACTTC. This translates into CASSPRQAPYEQYF.

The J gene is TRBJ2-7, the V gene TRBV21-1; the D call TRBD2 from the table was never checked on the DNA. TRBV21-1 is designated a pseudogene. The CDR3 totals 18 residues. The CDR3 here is CASSTRDSTFRNSYEQYF. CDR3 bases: TGTGCCAGCAGCACCCGGGACTCAACCTTTCGGAACTCCTACGAGCAGTACTTC.

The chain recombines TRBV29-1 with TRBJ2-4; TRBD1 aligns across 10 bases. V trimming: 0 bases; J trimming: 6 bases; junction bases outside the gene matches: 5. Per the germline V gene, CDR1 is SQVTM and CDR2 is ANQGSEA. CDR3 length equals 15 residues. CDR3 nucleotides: TGCAGCGTTGAAGACCTCCGGGACAGGGGAAACATTCAGTACTTC. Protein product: CSVEDLRDRGNIQYF.

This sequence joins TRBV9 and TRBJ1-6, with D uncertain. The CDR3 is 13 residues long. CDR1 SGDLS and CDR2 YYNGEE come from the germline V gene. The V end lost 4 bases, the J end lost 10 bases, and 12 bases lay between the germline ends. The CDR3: CASSPLSGSPLHF. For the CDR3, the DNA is TGTGCCAGCAGCCCACTAAGCGGATCACCCCTCCACTTT.

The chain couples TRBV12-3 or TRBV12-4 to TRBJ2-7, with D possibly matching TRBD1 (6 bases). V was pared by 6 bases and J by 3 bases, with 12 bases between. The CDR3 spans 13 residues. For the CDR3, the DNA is TGTGCCAGCAGCAGGGGACCCTACTACGAGCAGTACTTC. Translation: CASSRGPYYEQYF.

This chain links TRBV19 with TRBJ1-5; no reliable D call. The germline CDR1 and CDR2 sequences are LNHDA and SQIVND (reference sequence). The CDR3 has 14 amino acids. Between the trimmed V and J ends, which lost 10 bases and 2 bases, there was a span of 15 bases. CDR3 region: CATAGVLGNQPQHF. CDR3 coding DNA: TGTGCCACTGCGGGAGTTTTGGGCAATCAGCCCCAGCATTTT. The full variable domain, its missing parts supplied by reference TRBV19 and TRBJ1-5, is DGGITQSPKYLFRKEGQNVTLSCEQNLNHDAMYWYRQDPGQGLRLIYYSQIVNDFQKGDIAEGYSVSREKKESFPLTVTSAQKNPTAFYLCATAGVLGNQPQHFGDGTRLSIL.